The 24 T cell receptor beta chains presented below share a single source sample, sequenced in a study of Graves' ophthalmopathy and Graves' hyperthyroidism. TCR beta CDR3 amplification used RNA transcripts. RT-PCR was first run with HTBI primers, then multiplex PCR in a second round. TCRdb used MiXCR to reprocess the multiplex PCR reads, holding one entry per CDR3 protein. This table has some 350,000 distinct CDR3 sequences, approximately 17% appearing once. Sequencing was performed on peripheral blood. These TCRs come from an adult woman with stable Graves' hyperthyroidism.

About this clonotype: It is likely a read error, because the conserved phenylalanine at the end of the CDR3 is missing. CDR3 DNA sequence: TGTGTCAGCAGCTTAAGTCTCCCCGGAGTAATACAGACCCAGTACGTC. It is translated as CVSSLSLPGVIQTQYV. The genes are TRBV5-6 and TRBJ2-5; D not certain. The length of the CDR3 is 16 residues. Germline V lookup: CDR1 SGHDT, CDR2 YYEEEE.

The sample holds many counts of this clonotype. The J gene is TRBJ1-1, the V gene TRBV7-2; TRBD1 is a possible D gene (5 bases). Germline CDR1 reads SGHTA; CDR2 reads FQGNSA. Trimming shortened V by 5 bases and J by 3 bases, and 19 bases separated the two germline ends. CDR3 length equals 16 residues. The CDR3 DNA is TGTGCCAGCAGCCCGAATGGGGCAAGCCTATACACTGAAGCTTTCTTT. It translates to CASSPNGASLYTEAFF. Full variable domain (remainder filled in from reference TRBV7-2 and TRBJ1-1): GAGVSQSPSNKVTEKGKDVELRCDPISGHTALYWYRQSLGQGLEFLIYFQGNSAPDKSGLPSDRFSAERTGGSVSTLTIQRTQQEDSAVYLCASSPNGASLYTEAFFGQGTRLTVV.

V is TRBV7-2 and J is TRBJ1-6; TRBD1 might be the D (5 bases). Germline V gene sequence: CDR1 SGHTA, CDR2 FQGNSA. The CDR3 is 17 amino acids. Trimming stripped 4 bases from V and 9 bases from J, with 22 bases between. CDR3 amino acids: CASSSGHNGVSFSPLHF. CDR3 sequence (DNA): TGTGCCAGCAGCTCTGGACACAATGGGGTTTCTTTTTCACCCCTCCACTTT.

The chain couples TRBV12-3 or TRBV12-4 to TRBJ2-5; 7 bases fit TRBD1. This CDR3 contains 13 residues. The trim removed 5 bases at V and 7 bases at J, leaving 7 bases unmatched. The CDR3 bases are TGTGCCAGCAGTCGAGGGGGCATAGTGACCCAGTACTTC. Protein product: CASSRGGIVTQYF.

The V gene is TRBV5-1, the J gene TRBJ2-1; D is undetermined. Germline V lookup: CDR1 SGHRS, CDR2 YFSETQ. The CDR3 has 15 residues. Trimming removed 6 bases at V and 0 bases at J, with 13 bases between. CDR3 region: CASTLSGGSYNEQFF. For the CDR3, the DNA is TGCGCCAGCACCCTGTCCGGTGGCTCCTACAATGAGCAGTTCTTC.

The chain is built from TRBV20-1 and TRBJ2-7; D ambiguous. The CDR3 extends over 12 amino acids. Germline V CDR1 and CDR2: DFQATT, SNEGSKA (reference sequence). V lost 2 bases, J lost 4 bases, and 9 bases lay in between. CDR3 sequence (DNA): TGCAGTGCTAGATCAGTAACTTACGAGCAGTACTTC. This encodes CSARSVTYEQYF.

The table lists this clonotype with a few counts. The rearrangement uses TRBV3-1 and TRBJ1-1; TRBD1 might be the D (5 bases). Trimming took 5 bases from V and 6 from J, leaving 16 bases between them. The CDR3 covers 14 residues. Germline-derived CDR1 and CDR2 are LGHDT and YNNKEL (reference sequence). In DNA, the CDR3 is TGTGCCAGCAGCAGTCCAGGGTTGGCCCCTGAAGCTTTCTTT. It yields the protein CASSSPGLAPEAFF.

This clonotype was counted ten times or more. This chain links TRBV11-2 with TRBJ2-5, with TRBD1 matching over 9 bases. The V segment lost 5 bases and the J segment 4 bases; nucleotides outside the gene matches: 5. The CDR3 length is 14 residues. Germline V gene lookup returns CDR1 SGHAT and CDR2 FQNNGV. The CDR3 DNA reads TGTGCCAGCAGCCCATCGGGACAGGGAGAGACCCAGTACTTC. It yields the protein CASSPSGQGETQYF.

This clonotype occurred many times. This chain joins TRBV7-2 and TRBJ2-7, with D perhaps TRBD2 (6 bases). Germline V gene sequence: CDR1 SGHTA, CDR2 FQGNSA. V shed 5 bases and J shed 9 bases, with 23 bases lying between them. This CDR3 has 15 amino acids. For the CDR3, the DNA is TGTGCCAGCAGCCAAAGTGCTACCGGGACTTTGGTGCAGTACTTC. Residues: CASSQSATGTLVQYF.

This clonotype was observed at least ten times. The chain has TRBV6-1 and TRBJ1-1; D call uncertain. V lost 1 base and J lost 5, with 11 bases in between. CDR3 length: 14 amino acids. In germline, CDR1 is MNHNS, CDR2 SASEGT. The CDR3 loop reads CASSEVLGMTEAFF. DNA of the CDR3: TGTGCCAGCAGTGAAGTACTGGGGATGACTGAAGCTTTCTTT.

This clonotype was observed many times. The chain uses TRBV12-3 or TRBV12-4 and TRBJ2-5, with D unresolved. The CDR3 has 11 amino acids. V was pared by 2 bases and J by 7 bases, with 5 bases between. CDR3 amino acids: CASSLSGTQYF. The CDR3 DNA sequence: TGTGCCAGCAGTTTATCGGGGACCCAGTACTTC.

The chain carries TRBV12-3 or TRBV12-4 and TRBJ1-1, with D uncertain. The ends were cut back, 6 bases at V and 0 bases at J, with 20 bases in the middle. The CDR3 is made up of 17 amino acids. The CDR3 here is CASSPDRYTTLNTEAFF. DNA for the CDR3: TGTGCCAGCAGCCCGGACCGCTACACAACCTTGAACACTGAAGCTTTCTTT.

This clonotype has just a few counts. This could be a read error, since a much larger clone is one nucleotide away. For the CDR3, the DNA is TGTGCCAGCAGAATGGAGGTTCCGGAGACCAAGTACTTC. Protein product: CASRMEVPETKYF. J is TRBJ2-5 and V is TRBV28; maybe TRBD2 (5 bases). CDR1 is MDHEN and CDR2 is SYDVKM in the germline V gene. The CDR3 covers 13 residues.

Many counts were recorded for this clonotype. The chain carries TRBV28 and TRBJ1-6; a weak D match, TRBD1 (6 bases). V was clipped by 6 bases and J by 4 bases, with 10 bases between them. The germline gives CDR1 MDHEN, CDR2 SYDVKM. This CDR3 is 14 amino acids long. CDR3 sequence reads: CASSPDSYNSPLHF. The CDR3 bases are TGTGCCAGCAGCCCGGACAGTTATAATTCACCCCTCCACTTT.

There are many counts of this clonotype. The V and J genes are TRBV28 and TRBJ2-2, with 7 bases identical to TRBD1. Germline CDR1 is MDHEN and CDR2 is SYDVKM. The CDR3 extends over 16 amino acids. V dropped 6 bases and J dropped 1; count of bases not matched to a gene: 8. The CDR3 is CASRTLRGRNTGELFF. The DNA of the CDR3 is TGTGCCAGCAGAACCCTCAGGGGGAGGAACACCGGGGAGCTGTTTTTT.

This clonotype occurred many times. The V and J genes are TRBV12-3 or TRBV12-4 and TRBJ2-5; 9 nucleotides line up with TRBD2. Losses at the gene ends were 6 bases for V and 1 base for J; bases not matched to a gene: 6. The CDR3 runs 15 residues. The CDR3 DNA reads TGTGCCAGCAGGGGTAGCGGGGGCTCCCAAGAGACCCAGTACTTC. Amino acid sequence: CASRGSGGSQETQYF.

Ten or more counts support this clonotype. The J gene is TRBJ1-5, the V gene TRBV6-5; no definite D call. CDR3 length equals 15 residues. The germline V gene has CDR1 MNHEY and CDR2 SVGAGI. V lost 0 bases, J lost 0 bases, and 6 bases lay in between. CDR3 DNA: TGTGCCAGCAGTTACTCGCGCAATAGCAATCAGCCCCAGCATTTT. The encoded protein is CASSYSRNSNQPQHF.

This clonotype showed up many times. This chain uses TRBV4-2 with TRBJ2-5; a weak D match, TRBD2 (5 bases). CDR1 is LGHNA, CDR2 YNFKEQ, per germline. The V and J ends lost 0 bases and 5 bases respectively, with 10 bases between them. This CDR3 contains 14 residues. The CDR3 spells CASSQERAGETQYF. Here the CDR3 DNA reads TGTGCCAGCAGCCAAGAGAGGGCCGGCGAGACCCAGTACTTC.

This clonotype was observed at least ten times. This sequence joins TRBV24-1 and TRBJ2-2; D is ambiguous. Germline V gene lookup returns CDR1 KGHDR and CDR2 SFDVKD. V shed 3 bases and J shed 0 bases, with 10 bases lying between them. CDR3 length: 16 residues. The CDR3 DNA follows: TGTGCCACCAGTGATCCCCGCCCCCCGAACACCGGGGAGCTGTTTTTT. As protein: CATSDPRPPNTGELFF.

The V and J genes are TRBV6-5 and TRBJ2-5; 10 bases agree with TRBD2. Germline V gives CDR1 MNHEY, CDR2 SVGAGI. The CDR3 covers 14 residues. The junction had 2 bases not matched to a gene; V was cut back by 2 bases and J by 5 bases. The CDR3, as DNA: TGTGCCAGCAGTTACGCTAGCGGGAGTGAGACCCAGTACTTC. It translates to CASSYASGSETQYF.

This clonotype was recorded at least ten times. The chain uses TRBV2 and TRBJ2-7; 9 bases are a match to TRBD2. V dropped 7 bases and J dropped 0; count of bases not matched to a gene: 10. The CDR3 sequence is 16 residues long. Germline lookup yields CDR1 SNHLY and CDR2 FYNNEI. The chain's CDR3 is CASNPSGTSLSYEQYF. The DNA for the CDR3 is TGTGCCAGCAATCCCTCCGGGACTAGCCTCTCCTACGAGCAGTACTTC.

This clonotype was recorded at least ten times. V usage is TRBV11-2 and J usage is TRBJ2-7; D is unresolved. Germline V gene sequence: CDR1 SGHAT, CDR2 FQNNGV. V lost 7 bases and J 0 bases, leaving 13 bases between the germline ends. This CDR3 has 14 residues. The CDR3 loop is CASIPLKDSYEQYF. The CDR3 DNA follows: TGTGCCAGCATACCCCTAAAGGACTCCTACGAGCAGTACTTC.

This clonotype appeared many times. V is TRBV19 and J is TRBJ1-5; the D gene is possibly TRBD1 (5 bases). Between the trimmed V and J ends, which lost 6 bases and 2 bases, there was a span of 14 bases. In germline, CDR1 is LNHDA, CDR2 SQIVND (reference sequence). CDR3 length: 15 residues. The CDR3 region is CASRAWGDGNQPQHF. DNA for the CDR3: TGTGCCAGTAGGGCCTGGGGGGATGGCAATCAGCCCCAGCATTTT.

This clonotype was recorded many times. V and J are TRBV4-1 and TRBJ2-7; 8 nucleotides match TRBD1. Germline loops: CDR1 MGHRA, CDR2 YSYEKL. This CDR3 is built from 15 residues. Trimming at V came to 2 bases and at J to 4 bases, leaving 7 bases not matched to a gene. The CDR3 DNA reads TGCGCCAGCAGCCAACAGGGGGCAAACAGTTACGAGCAGTACTTC. As protein: CASSQQGANSYEQYF.